Following are 20 T cell receptor beta chains from one sample sequenced in a study of Graves' ophthalmopathy and Graves' hyperthyroidism. The sequenced template was RNA, covering the TCR beta CDR3 region. Second-round multiplex PCR came after a first-round RT-PCR that employed HTBI primers. TCRdb re-derived calls from the multiplex PCR reads in MiXCR, one entry per CDR3 protein. The table lists 350,000 or so distinct CDR3 sequences, 15% to 20% of them singletons. The specimen sequenced was peripheral blood. Every receptor here comes from an adult man with Graves' ophthalmopathy.

This clonotype was observed a few times. The chain recombines TRBV20-1 with TRBJ2-6; TRBD1 matches at 9 bases. J was trimmed by 0 bases and V by 1 base; bases with no gene match: 7. CDR1 is DFQATT, CDR2 SNEGSKA, per germline (reference sequence). This CDR3 comprises 18 residues. CDR3 amino acids: CSARGRGQGYSGANVLTF. As DNA, the CDR3 is TGCAGTGCTAGAGGGAGGGGACAGGGTTACTCTGGGGCCAACGTCCTGACTTTC.

For this clonotype: Given the absence of the conserved phenylalanine or tryptophan at the CDR3 end, a read error is likely. The J gene is TRBJ2-7, the V gene TRBV7-9, with 10 bases fitting TRBD1. The J segment lost 3 bases and the V segment lost 4 bases, leaving 6 bases of the junction unmatched. Germline V gene data show CDR1 as SEHNR and CDR2 as FQNEAQ (reference sequence). The CDR3 length is 15 residues. This CDR3 is CASSSPGTGDYEQYL. CDR3 sequence (DNA): TGTGCCAGCAGCTCCCCCGGGACAGGGGACTACGAGCAGTACCTC.

Many counts were recorded for this clonotype. The chain has TRBV29-1 and TRBJ1-3, with D unclear. Germline CDR1 and CDR2: SQVTM and ANQGSEA. V was shortened by 0 bases and J by 0 bases, with 9 bases between the two germline ends. CDR3 size: 15 residues. Here the CDR3 DNA reads TGCAGCGTTGAAGATCTCAACACCTCTGGAAACACCATATATTTT. Translated, it gives CSVEDLNTSGNTIYF.

Ten or more counts support this clonotype. CDR3 residues: CASSATSAAGNTIYF. The CDR3 DNA reads TGTGCCAGCAGTGCGACGAGCGCGGCCGGAAACACCATATATTTT. This chain links TRBV2 with TRBJ1-3; D unresolved. The CDR3 runs 15 residues. Germline loops: CDR1 SNHLY, CDR2 FYNNEI. The ends were cut back, 4 bases at V and 4 bases at J, with 14 bases in the middle.

This clonotype showed up many times. V and J are TRBV28 and TRBJ1-1; maybe TRBD1 (5 bases). This CDR3 spans 14 amino acids. Germline CDR1 reads MDHEN; CDR2 reads SYDVKM. V was cut by 6 bases and J by 1 base, with 12 bases left in between. The chain's CDR3 is CASRVRDPNTEAFF. The DNA for the CDR3 is TGTGCCAGCAGAGTCCGGGACCCGAACACTGAAGCTTTCTTT.

Comments on this clonotype: Being one base from a much bigger clone, this may be a read error. This chain uses TRBV27 with TRBJ2-7; either TRBD1 or TRBD2 may supply D (5 bases each). The germline V gene has CDR1 MNHEY and CDR2 SMNVEV (reference sequence). This CDR3 is 15 amino acids long. The CDR3 DNA follows: TGTGTCAACCATGTTAGCGAGGGGTTCCGGTACGAGCAGTACTTC. Its translation is CVNHVSEGFRYEQYF.

The V call is TRBV12-3 or TRBV12-4, the J call TRBJ2-5; D is perhaps TRBD1 (5 bases). This CDR3 is built from 14 residues. V was pared by 7 bases and J by 7 bases, with 19 bases between. CDR3 protein: CASTPTRRRGTQYF. CDR3 DNA: TGTGCCAGCACCCCAACGCGAAGAAGGGGGACCCAGTACTTC.

This clonotype was counted many times. The genes are TRBV13 and TRBJ1-1, with D perhaps TRBD1 (5 bases). Germline CDR1 reads PRHDT; CDR2 reads FYEKMQ (reference sequence). V was pared by 5 bases and J by 6 bases, with 25 bases between. CDR3 length: 17 residues. The CDR3 protein is CASSRRPTGTPRPEAFF. The DNA of the CDR3 is TGTGCCAGCAGCCGCCGCCCCACCGGGACCCCGAGACCTGAAGCTTTCTTT.

This clonotype was seen many times. The chain employs TRBV27 and TRBJ1-2, with 7 bases lining up with TRBD1. J was trimmed by 3 bases and V by 6 bases; bases with no gene match: 10. The CDR3 sequence is 15 residues long. Germline CDR1 reads MNHEY; CDR2 reads SMNVEV (reference sequence). CDR3 sequence (DNA): TGTGCCAGCAGCAAACGACAGGGTTTTCACTATGGCTACACCTTC. Its protein is CASSKRQGFHYGYTF.

In this sample, this clonotype turned up many times. This chain links TRBV29-1 with TRBJ1-1; D unresolved. V lost 7 bases and J lost 5, with 11 bases in between. Germline V lookup: CDR1 SQVTM, CDR2 ANQGSEA. There are 11 residues in the CDR3. This chain's CDR3 is CSAWWGTEAFF. In nucleotides, the CDR3 is TGCAGCGCATGGTGGGGAACTGAAGCTTTCTTT.

The table lists this clonotype with many counts. This chain connects TRBV6-2 or TRBV6-3 to TRBJ2-5, with TRBD2 as a possible D gene (5 bases). The CDR3 loop spans 15 amino acids. Germline CDR1 reads MNHEY; CDR2 reads SVGEGT. V was pared by 4 bases and J by 2 bases, with 14 bases between. The CDR3 nucleotides read TGTGCCAGCAGTTTGGGAGCCGACGCGCAAGAGACCCAGTACTTC. Translation gives CASSLGADAQETQYF.

There are many counts of this clonotype. Compared with germline, one end of the junction differs, possibly owing to a read error. This chain connects TRBV30 to TRBJ2-5; tentative D call: TRBD1 (5 bases). The CDR3 runs 13 residues. The V gene's germline CDR1 is GTSNPN and CDR2 SVGIG (reference sequence). The CDR3 spells CTWSDTGEETQYF. CDR3 bases: TGTACCTGGAGTGATACAGGCGAAGAGACCCAGTACTTC.

This clonotype occurred many times. This chain connects TRBV12-3 or TRBV12-4 to TRBJ2-6; D ambiguous. Trimming stripped 4 bases from V and 1 base from J, with 5 bases between. The CDR3 has 14 residues. The CDR3 protein is CASSWTSGANVLTF. The CDR3 nucleotides are TGTGCCAGCAGTTGGACGTCTGGGGCCAACGTCCTGACTTTC.

The table lists this clonotype with many counts. The V call is TRBV6-1, the J call TRBJ2-2; D call uncertain. The CDR3 extends over 14 amino acids. CDR1 is MNHNS, CDR2 SASEGT, per germline. Trimming cost V 4 bases and J 0 bases, with 6 bases left between them. The CDR3 coding sequence is TGTGCCAGCAGTGCAACAACGAACACCGGGGAGCTGTTTTTT. Its protein product is CASSATTNTGELFF.

This clonotype was counted ten times or more. This CDR3 is CASKDAADSYEQYF. DNA of the CDR3: TGTGCCAGCAAGGACGCTGCAGACTCCTACGAGCAGTACTTC. J is TRBJ2-7 and V is TRBV6-5; D is ambiguous. Trimming took off 7 bases at V and 0 bases at J, with 13 bases between the two ends. CDR3 length: 14 residues. CDR1 is MNHEY and CDR2 is SVGAGI in the germline V gene.

This clonotype was recorded many times. The chain uses TRBV28 and TRBJ1-1; D possibly corresponds to TRBD1 (5 bases). The V gene lost 5 bases and the J gene lost 6 bases, with 16 bases spanning the gap. The germline V gene encodes CDR1 MDHEN and CDR2 SYDVKM. The length of the CDR3 is 14 residues. As DNA, the CDR3 is TGTGCCAGCAGTCCGGGACCCCCTCGGGCTGAAGCTTTCTTT. This gives the protein CASSPGPPRAEAFF.

This clonotype has a count of ten or more. CDR3 residues: CASSFTTGETEAFF. DNA for the CDR3: TGTGCCAGCAGCTTCACAACAGGTGAAACTGAAGCTTTCTTT. This chain connects TRBV6-2 or TRBV6-3 to TRBJ1-1, with D maybe TRBD1 (5 bases). Trimming pared 6 bases from V and 5 bases from J, leaving 16 bases between. The CDR3 is made up of 14 amino acids. Germline V CDR1 and CDR2: MNHEY, SVGEGT.

The genes are TRBV7-3 and TRBJ2-7; 12 bases fit TRBD2. The CDR3 contains 15 residues. The germline gives CDR1 SGHTA, CDR2 FQGTGA. With 5 bases clipped from V and 5 bases from J, the junction kept 7 bases outside the gene matches. This CDR3 reads CASSGRLAGANEQYF. The CDR3 nucleotides are TGTGCCAGCAGCGGGCGACTAGCGGGAGCCAACGAGCAGTACTTC.

This clonotype came up many times. The chain employs TRBV4-1 and TRBJ1-6; D may be TRBD1 (6 bases). Trimming stripped 0 bases from V and 4 bases from J, with 16 bases between. This CDR3 is 18 amino acids long. Germline values: CDR1 MGHRA, CDR2 YSYEKL. In nucleotides, the CDR3 is TGCGCCAGCAGCCAAGATCGGGCGGGGGCAGCGTATAATTCACCCCTCCACTTT. Its protein is CASSQDRAGAAYNSPLHF.

The sample holds many counts of this clonotype. The chain carries TRBV29-1 and TRBJ2-7, with 10 bases identical to TRBD2. Germline V lookup: CDR1 SQVTM, CDR2 ANQGSEA. The ends lost 4 bases at V and 5 bases at J; junction bases unmatched: 20. This CDR3 is built from 18 residues. The CDR3 bases are TGCAGCGTTGCTCAAGGGGGGCTAGCGGGAGATCTCTTCAACGAGCAGTACTTC. This translates into CSVAQGGLAGDLFNEQYF.